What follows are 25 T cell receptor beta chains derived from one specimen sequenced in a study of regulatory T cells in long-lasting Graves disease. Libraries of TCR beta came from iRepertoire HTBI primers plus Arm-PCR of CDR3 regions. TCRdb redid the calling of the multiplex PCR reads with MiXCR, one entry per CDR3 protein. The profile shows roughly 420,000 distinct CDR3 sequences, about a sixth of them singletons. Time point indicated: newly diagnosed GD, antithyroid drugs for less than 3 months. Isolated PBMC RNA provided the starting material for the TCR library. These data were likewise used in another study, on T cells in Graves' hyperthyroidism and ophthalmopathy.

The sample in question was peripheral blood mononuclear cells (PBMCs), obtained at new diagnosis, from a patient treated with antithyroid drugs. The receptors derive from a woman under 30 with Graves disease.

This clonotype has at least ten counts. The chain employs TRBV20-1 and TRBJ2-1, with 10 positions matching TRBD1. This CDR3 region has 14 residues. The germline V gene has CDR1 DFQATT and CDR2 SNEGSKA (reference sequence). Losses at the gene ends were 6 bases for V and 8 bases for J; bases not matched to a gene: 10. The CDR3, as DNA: TGCAGTGCCCCCTGGACAGGGGGGACGGATGAGCAGTTCTTC. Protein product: CSAPWTGGTDEQFF.

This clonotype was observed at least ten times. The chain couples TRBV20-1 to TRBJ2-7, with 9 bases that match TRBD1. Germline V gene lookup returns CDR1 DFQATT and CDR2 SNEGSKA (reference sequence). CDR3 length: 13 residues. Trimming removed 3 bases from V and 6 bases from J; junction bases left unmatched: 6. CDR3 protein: CSARRGQGREQYF. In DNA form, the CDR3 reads TGCAGTGCTAGGAGGGGACAGGGACGCGAGCAGTACTTC.

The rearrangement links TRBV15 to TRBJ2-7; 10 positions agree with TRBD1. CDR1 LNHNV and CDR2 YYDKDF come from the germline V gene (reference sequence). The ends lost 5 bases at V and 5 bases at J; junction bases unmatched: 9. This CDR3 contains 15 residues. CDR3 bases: TGTGCCACCAGCCCCAGGGGGACAGGGGTTGACGAGCAGTACTTC. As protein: CATSPRGTGVDEQYF.

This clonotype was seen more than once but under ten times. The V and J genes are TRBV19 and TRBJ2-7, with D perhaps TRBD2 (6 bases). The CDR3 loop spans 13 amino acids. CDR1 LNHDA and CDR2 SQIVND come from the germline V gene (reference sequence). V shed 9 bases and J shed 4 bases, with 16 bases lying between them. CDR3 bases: TGTGCCAGCGGTATGGGACTTCAATACGAGCAGTACTTC. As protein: CASGMGLQYEQYF.

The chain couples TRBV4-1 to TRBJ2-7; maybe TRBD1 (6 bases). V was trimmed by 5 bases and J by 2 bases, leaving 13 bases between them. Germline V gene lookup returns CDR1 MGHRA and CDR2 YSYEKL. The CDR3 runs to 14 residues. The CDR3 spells CASSYTGQTYEQYF. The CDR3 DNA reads TGCGCCAGCAGCTATACGGGACAAACCTACGAGCAGTACTTC.

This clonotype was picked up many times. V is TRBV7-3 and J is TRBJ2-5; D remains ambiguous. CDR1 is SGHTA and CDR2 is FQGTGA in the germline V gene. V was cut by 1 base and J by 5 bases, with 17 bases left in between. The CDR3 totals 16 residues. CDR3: CASSLNSFVGRETQYF. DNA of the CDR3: TGTGCCAGCAGCTTAAATTCTTTCGTGGGCCGGGAGACCCAGTACTTC.

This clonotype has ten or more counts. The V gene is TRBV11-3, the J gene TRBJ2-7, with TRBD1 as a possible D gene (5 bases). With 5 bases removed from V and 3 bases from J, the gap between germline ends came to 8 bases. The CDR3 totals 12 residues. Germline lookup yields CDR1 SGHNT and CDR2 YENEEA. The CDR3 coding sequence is TGTGCCAGCAGCCAACAGGACTACGAGCAGTACTTC. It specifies CASSQQDYEQYF. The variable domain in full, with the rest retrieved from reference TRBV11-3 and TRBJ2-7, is EAGVVQSPRYKIIEKKQPVAFWCNPISGHNTLYWYLQNLGQGPELLIRYENEEAVDDSQLPKDRFSAERLKGVDSTLKIQPAELGDSAVYLCASSQQDYEQYFGPGTRLTVT.

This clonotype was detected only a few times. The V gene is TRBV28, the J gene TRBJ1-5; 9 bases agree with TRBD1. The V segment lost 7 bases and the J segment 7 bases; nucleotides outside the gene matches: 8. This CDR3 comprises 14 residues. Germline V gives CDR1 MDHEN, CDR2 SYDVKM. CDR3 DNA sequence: TGTGCCAGCACCGGGACAGGGTCAGGGCAGCCCCAGCATTTT. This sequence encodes CASTGTGSGQPQHF. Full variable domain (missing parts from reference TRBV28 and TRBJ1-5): DVKVTQSSRYLVKRTGEKVFLECVQDMDHENMFWYRQDPGLGLRLIYFSYDVKMKEKGDIPEGYSVSREKKERFSLILESASTNQTSMYLCASTGTGSGQPQHFGDGTRLSIL.

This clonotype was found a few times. The CDR3 loop is CASSFLAVSYNEQFF. The CDR3 DNA is TGTGCCAGCAGTTTCCTAGCAGTCTCCTACAATGAGCAGTTCTTC. The chain combines TRBV6-2 or TRBV6-3 with TRBJ2-1, with a weak D call TRBD2 (5 bases). The length of the CDR3 is 15 residues. The V end was cut by 4 bases, the J end by 0 bases, with 10 bases between. Germline loops: CDR1 MNHEY, CDR2 SVGEGT.

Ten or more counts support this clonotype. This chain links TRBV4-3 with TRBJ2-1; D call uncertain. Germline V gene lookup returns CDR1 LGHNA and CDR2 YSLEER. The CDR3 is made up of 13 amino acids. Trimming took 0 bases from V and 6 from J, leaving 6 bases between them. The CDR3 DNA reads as TGCGCCAGCAGCCAAGAGCTTAGCAATGAGCAGTTCTTC. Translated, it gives CASSQELSNEQFF.

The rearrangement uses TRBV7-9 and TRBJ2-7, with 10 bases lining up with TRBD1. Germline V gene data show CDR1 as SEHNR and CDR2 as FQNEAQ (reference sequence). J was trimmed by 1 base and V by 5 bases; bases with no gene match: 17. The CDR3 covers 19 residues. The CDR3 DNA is TGTGCCAGCAGCCACCCGGGACAGGGGTATGGCGGGTGGTCCTACGAGCAGTACTTC. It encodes CASSHPGQGYGGWSYEQYF.

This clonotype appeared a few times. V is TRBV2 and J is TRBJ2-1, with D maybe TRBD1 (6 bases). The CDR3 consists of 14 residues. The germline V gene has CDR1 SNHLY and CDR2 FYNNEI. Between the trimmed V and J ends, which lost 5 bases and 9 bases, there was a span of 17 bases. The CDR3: CASSWKQGMSEQFF. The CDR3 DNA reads TGTGCCAGCAGTTGGAAACAGGGAATGTCTGAGCAGTTCTTC.

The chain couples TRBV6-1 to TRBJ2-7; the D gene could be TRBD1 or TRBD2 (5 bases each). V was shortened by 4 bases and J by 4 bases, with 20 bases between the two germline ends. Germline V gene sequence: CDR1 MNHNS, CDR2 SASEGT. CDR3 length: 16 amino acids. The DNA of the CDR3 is TGTGCCAGCAGTGGCCTGGGACGGCAAGCAGGATACGAGCAGTACTTC. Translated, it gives CASSGLGRQAGYEQYF.

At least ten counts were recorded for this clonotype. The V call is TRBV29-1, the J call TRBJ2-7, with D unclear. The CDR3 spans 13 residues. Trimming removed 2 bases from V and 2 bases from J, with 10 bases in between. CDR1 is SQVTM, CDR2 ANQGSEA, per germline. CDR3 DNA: TGCAGCGTTGAATTGGTAGGTCCCTACGAGCAGTACTTC. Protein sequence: CSVELVGPYEQYF.

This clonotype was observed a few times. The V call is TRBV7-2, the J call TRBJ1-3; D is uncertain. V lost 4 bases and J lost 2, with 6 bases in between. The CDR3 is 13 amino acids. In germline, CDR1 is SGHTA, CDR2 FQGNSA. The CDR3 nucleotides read TGTGCCAGCAGCTCCTCAACTGGAAACACCATATATTTT. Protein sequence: CASSSSTGNTIYF. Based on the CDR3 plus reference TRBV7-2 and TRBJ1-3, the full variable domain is GAGVSQSPSNKVTEKGKDVELRCDPISGHTALYWYRQSLGQGLEFLIYFQGNSAPDKSGLPSDRFSAERTGGSVSTLTIQRTQQEDSAVYLCASSSSTGNTIYFGEGSWLTVV.

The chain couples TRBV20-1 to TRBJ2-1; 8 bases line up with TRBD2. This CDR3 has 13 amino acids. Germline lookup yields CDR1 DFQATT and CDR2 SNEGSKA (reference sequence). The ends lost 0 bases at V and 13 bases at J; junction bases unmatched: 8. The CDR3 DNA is TGCAGTGCTAGAGATACCCGGGAGGGCCTCCAGTTCTTC. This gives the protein CSARDTREGLQFF.

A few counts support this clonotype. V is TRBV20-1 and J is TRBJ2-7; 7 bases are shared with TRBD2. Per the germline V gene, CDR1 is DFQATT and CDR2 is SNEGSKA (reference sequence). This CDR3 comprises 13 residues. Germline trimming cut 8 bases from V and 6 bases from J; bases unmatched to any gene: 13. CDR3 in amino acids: CSLVDGLAAEQYF. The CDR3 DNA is TGCAGTCTCGTAGATGGCCTAGCGGCCGAGCAGTACTTC.

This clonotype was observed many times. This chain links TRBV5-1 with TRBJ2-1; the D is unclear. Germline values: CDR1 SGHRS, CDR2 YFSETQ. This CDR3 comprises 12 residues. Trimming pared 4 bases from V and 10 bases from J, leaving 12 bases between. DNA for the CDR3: TGCGCCAGCAGCCCGGAAGGGATCGAGCAGTTCTTC. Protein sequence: CASSPEGIEQFF.

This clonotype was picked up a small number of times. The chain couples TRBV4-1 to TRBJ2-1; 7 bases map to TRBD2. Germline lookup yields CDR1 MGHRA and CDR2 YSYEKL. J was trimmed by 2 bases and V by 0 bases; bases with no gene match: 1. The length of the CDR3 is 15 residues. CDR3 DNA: TGCGCCAGCAGCCAAGATGGGACTACCTACAATGAGCAGTTCTTC. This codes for CASSQDGTTYNEQFF.

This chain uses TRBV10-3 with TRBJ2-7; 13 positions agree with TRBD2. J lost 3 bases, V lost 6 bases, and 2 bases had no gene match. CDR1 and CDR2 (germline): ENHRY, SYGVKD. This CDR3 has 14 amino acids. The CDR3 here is CAISGLAGVYEQYF. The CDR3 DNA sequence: TGTGCCATCAGCGGACTAGCGGGAGTCTACGAGCAGTACTTC.

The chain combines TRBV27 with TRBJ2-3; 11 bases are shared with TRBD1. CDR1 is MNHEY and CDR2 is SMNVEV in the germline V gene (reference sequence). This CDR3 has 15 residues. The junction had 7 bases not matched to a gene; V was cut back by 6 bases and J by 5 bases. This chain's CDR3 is CASSWTGGWEDTQYF. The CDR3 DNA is TGTGCCAGCAGCTGGACAGGGGGCTGGGAAGATACGCAGTATTTT.

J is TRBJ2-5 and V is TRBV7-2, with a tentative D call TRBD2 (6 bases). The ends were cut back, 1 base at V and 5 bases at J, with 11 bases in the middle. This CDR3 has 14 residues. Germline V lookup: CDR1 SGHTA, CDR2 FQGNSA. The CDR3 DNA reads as TGTGCCAGCAGCTTAGGCGGGATGGCGGAGACCCAGTACTTC. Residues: CASSLGGMAETQYF.

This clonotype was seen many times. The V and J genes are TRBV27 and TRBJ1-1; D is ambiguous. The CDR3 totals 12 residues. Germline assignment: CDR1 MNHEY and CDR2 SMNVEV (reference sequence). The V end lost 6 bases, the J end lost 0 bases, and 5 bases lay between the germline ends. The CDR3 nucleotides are TGTGCCAGCAGCTCGATGAACACTGAAGCTTTCTTT. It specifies CASSSMNTEAFF.

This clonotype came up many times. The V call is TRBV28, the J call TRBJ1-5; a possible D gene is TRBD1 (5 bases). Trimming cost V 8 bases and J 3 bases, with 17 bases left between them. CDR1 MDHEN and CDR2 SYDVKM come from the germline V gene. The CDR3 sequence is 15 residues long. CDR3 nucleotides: TGTGCCAGCCGTACGGGCAGGGTATCCAATCAGCCCCAGCATTTT. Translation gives CASRTGRVSNQPQHF.

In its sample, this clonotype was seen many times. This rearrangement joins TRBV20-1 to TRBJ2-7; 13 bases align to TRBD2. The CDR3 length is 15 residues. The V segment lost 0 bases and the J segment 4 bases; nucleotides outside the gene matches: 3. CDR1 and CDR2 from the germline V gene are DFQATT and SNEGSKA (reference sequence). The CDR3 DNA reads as TGCAGTGCTAGAGAACTAGCGGGAGGGCTATACGAGCAGTACTTC. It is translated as CSARELAGGLYEQYF.